A single sample gave rise to the 19 T cell receptor beta chains below, sequenced in a study of shared clonotypes between healthy human individuals. Positively selected for CCR7, the CD45RO-negative cells used as naive CD8 cells excluded terminally differentiated effector memory CD45RA+ cells. TCRdb's table, derived via immunoSEQ multiplex PCR, lists solely in-frame clones and lacks some. Among hundreds of thousands of clones listed, approximately 96% were seen once. Source material: naive CD8+ T cells sorted from blood. These receptors were obtained from a woman aged 30 to 39 in good health.

The rearrangement links TRBV27 to TRBJ2-4; 11 nucleotides align to TRBD2. CDR3 length equals 18 residues. Germline trimming cut 6 bases from V and 2 bases from J; bases unmatched to any gene: 12. Germline CDR1 MNHEY, CDR2 SMNVEV (reference sequence). The CDR3 nucleotides are TGTGCCAGCAGCGAAAGGTTACTAGCGGGAGAAACCAAAAACATTCAGTACTTC. This gives the protein CASSERLLAGETKNIQYF.

This chain uses TRBV7-8 with TRBJ2-7; the D gene is possibly TRBD1 (6 bases). This CDR3 contains 13 residues. V lost 1 base to trimming and J lost 6 bases, with 10 bases between them. Germline CDR1 is SGHVS and CDR2 is FQNEAQ. CDR3 DNA sequence: TGTGCCAGCAGCTTAGGGGGGCGGGTCGAGCAGTACTTC. Its translation is CASSLGGRVEQYF.

The chain is built from TRBV5-8 and TRBJ1-2, with TRBD1 matching over 9 bases. The CDR3 sequence is 16 residues long. Germline trimming cut 4 bases from V and 0 bases from J; bases unmatched to any gene: 7. Germline V gene sequence: CDR1 SGHTS, CDR2 YDEGEE. CDR3 in DNA: TGTGCCAGCAGCCCCGGACAGGGGAGGGCTAACTATGGCTACACCTTC. Translating gives CASSPGQGRANYGYTF.

The chain has TRBV28 and TRBJ1-1; 9 bases fit TRBD1. This CDR3 is 14 amino acids long. Trimming took 4 bases from V and 3 from J; bases not matched to a gene: 3. The germline gives CDR1 MDHEN, CDR2 SYDVKM. Here the CDR3 DNA reads TGTGCCAGCAGTTCAACAGGGGGCTACACTGAAGCTTTCTTT. As protein: CASSSTGGYTEAFF.

The rearrangement links TRBV7-9 to TRBJ2-3; no definite D call. Trimming pared 1 base from V and 2 bases from J, leaving 10 bases between. Germline CDR1 and CDR2: SEHNR and FQNEAQ (reference sequence). The CDR3 extends over 15 amino acids. The CDR3 DNA follows: TGTGCCAGCAGCTTAGTGACTCAATACACAGATACGCAGTATTTT. Protein: CASSLVTQYTDTQYF.

The CDR3 loop is CAWSVGTELVAETQYF. The CDR3 coding sequence is TGTGCCTGGAGTGTGGGGACCGAGCTTGTGGCAGAGACCCAGTACTTC. The rearrangement links TRBV30 to TRBJ2-5, with D tentatively TRBD1 or TRBD2 (5 bases each). This CDR3 comprises 16 residues. CDR1 is GTSNPN, CDR2 SVGIG, per germline (reference sequence). V dropped 0 bases and J dropped 4 bases, with 18 bases sitting between them.

Of note for this clone: Other DNA sequences from this sample encode an identical CDR3 as well. The chain joins TRBV19 to TRBJ2-7, with a possible D match to TRBD1 (5 bases). Trimming took 3 bases from V and 4 from J, leaving 10 bases between them. Germline V CDR1 and CDR2: LNHDA, SQIVND (reference sequence). There are 13 residues in the CDR3. The DNA of the CDR3 is TGTGCCAGTAGTATTCTTCAGGGTTACGAGCAGTACTTC. This gives the protein CASSILQGYEQYF.

The chain employs TRBV6-5 and TRBJ1-1; D uncertain. With 5 bases removed from V and 0 bases from J, the gap between germline ends came to 13 bases. Germline V gene data show CDR1 as MNHEY and CDR2 as SVGAGI. CDR3 length equals 15 residues. CDR3 sequence: CASSTSLGVNTEAFF. The CDR3 bases are TGTGCCAGCAGTACATCGCTAGGAGTGAACACTGAAGCTTTCTTT.

This chain connects TRBV27 to TRBJ1-5; TRBD1 matches 8 bases. The CDR3 is 16 amino acids. Trimming cost V 1 base and J 15 bases; bases outside gene matches: 17. Germline V gene sequence: CDR1 MNHEY, CDR2 SMNVEV (reference sequence). The CDR3 DNA reads TGTGCCAGCAGTTTATTGTCGGAGACAGGGGACTTACCCTTGCATTTT. As protein: CASSLLSETGDLPLHF.

This chain links TRBV27 with TRBJ2-5; D remains ambiguous. V was pared by 4 bases and J by 4 bases, with 4 bases between. Germline CDR1 reads MNHEY; CDR2 reads SMNVEV (reference sequence). The CDR3 consists of 11 residues. CDR3: CASSWGETQYF. DNA for the CDR3: TGTGCCAGCAGTTGGGGAGAGACCCAGTACTTC.

The V call is TRBV6-5, the J call TRBJ2-2; D uncertain. V was clipped by 2 bases and J by 6 bases, with 4 bases between them. The CDR3 has 12 residues. Germline V gene lookup returns CDR1 MNHEY and CDR2 SVGAGI. DNA of the CDR3: TGTGCCAGCAGTTACCAATCCGGGGAGCTGTTTTTT. Protein sequence: CASSYQSGELFF.

V is TRBV7-8 and J is TRBJ2-2, with 10 bases aligning to TRBD1. V lost 5 bases, J lost 5 bases, and 11 bases stayed unmatched. This CDR3 is 17 amino acids long. CDR1 is SGHVS and CDR2 is FQNEAQ in the germline V gene. Here the CDR3 DNA reads TGTGCCAGCAGCCTTATCCTCGCGGGACAGGGGACCGGGGAGCTGTTTTTT. It specifies CASSLILAGQGTGELFF.

This clone is a singleton in its sample. The genes are TRBV5-4 and TRBJ1-3, with 7 bases fitting TRBD1. V was clipped by 0 bases and J by 3 bases; unmatched bases: 3. The CDR3 is 15 amino acids. The germline gives CDR1 SGHNT, CDR2 YYREEE (reference sequence). CDR3: CASSLDRGVGNTIYF. The CDR3 DNA sequence: TGTGCCAGCAGCTTGGACAGGGGAGTTGGAAACACCATATATTTT.

The rearrangement links TRBV14 to TRBJ2-1, with 9 positions matching TRBD2. CDR1 and CDR2 (germline): SGHDN, FVKESK. The CDR3 runs 15 residues. V lost 1 base, J lost 2 bases, and 0 bases stayed unmatched. As DNA, the CDR3 is TGTGCCAGCAGCCAAGTAGCGGGAGCCTACAATGAGCAGTTCTTC. This codes for CASSQVAGAYNEQFF. The whole variable domain, filled in from reference TRBV14 and TRBJ2-1, reads EAGVTQFPSHSVIEKGQTVTLRCDPISGHDNLYWYRRVMGKEIKFLLHFVKESKQDESGMPNNRFLAERTGGTYSTLKVQPAELEDSGVYFCASSQVAGAYNEQFFGPGTRLTVL.

V usage is TRBV27 and J usage is TRBJ2-1; maybe TRBD1 (6 bases). Germline V gene lookup returns CDR1 MNHEY and CDR2 SMNVEV (reference sequence). The V gene lost 6 bases and the J gene lost 0 bases, with 12 bases spanning the gap. The CDR3 sequence is 15 residues long. CDR3: CASRWDMSSYNEQFF. The CDR3 DNA follows: TGTGCCAGCAGGTGGGACATGAGCTCCTACAATGAGCAGTTCTTC.

This chain links TRBV7-3 with TRBJ2-1; 9 bases agree with TRBD1. V trimming: 4 bases; J trimming: 10 bases; junction bases outside the gene matches: 8. Looked up from germline, CDR1 is SGHTA and CDR2 is FQGTGA. CDR3 length: 14 amino acids. CDR3 sequence reads: CASSSGTGLQEQFF. The CDR3 bases are TGTGCCAGCAGCTCCGGGACAGGGCTTCAGGAGCAGTTCTTC.

CDR3 loop: CASSLGRAKQFF. CDR3 bases: TGTGCCAGCAGCCTCGGAAGAGCCAAGCAGTTCTTC. The V and J genes are TRBV7-9 and TRBJ2-1; D unclear. The CDR3 has 12 residues. Germline values: CDR1 SEHNR, CDR2 FQNEAQ (reference sequence). The V end was cut by 5 bases, the J end by 11 bases, with 13 bases between.

V and J are TRBV4-2 and TRBJ2-3; 8 nucleotides align to TRBD2. Trimming took 0 bases from V and 1 from J; bases not matched to a gene: 6. The germline gives CDR1 LGHNA, CDR2 YNFKEQ. The CDR3 has 17 residues. The CDR3 nucleotides are TGTGCCAGCAGCCAAGACCCAGCGGGGGAACGCACAGATACGCAGTATTTT. Translating it yields CASSQDPAGERTDTQYF.

The chain joins TRBV6-6 to TRBJ2-7; the D is unclear. Trimming removed 0 bases from V and 0 bases from J, with 6 bases in between. Germline V gene data show CDR1 as MNHNY and CDR2 as SVGAGI (reference sequence). The CDR3 covers 14 residues. The CDR3 DNA reads as TGTGCCAGCAGTTACTCGAGTCCCTCCTACGAGCAGTACTTC. It codes for CASSYSSPSYEQYF.